These T cell receptor beta chains were read from a single sample in a study of blood T cell repertoires in COVID-19. Assay: immunoSEQ multiplex PCR; the TCRdb copy retains only in-frame clones and omits some. The sample yields about 85,000 clones, roughly 80% seen once. The sample was peripheral blood. The source of these receptors is a man between 65 and 80 years old with acute or convalescent COVID-19. Both conserved end residues are part of each CDR3. The D gene is left open where the match is weak. Some rows have no size entry. The others give once, few or many, or a class for an expanded clone.

TRBV28	TRBJ1-3	.	TRBD1	CASSLKSADRGYTIYF	TGTGCCAGCAGTTTAAAATCTGCGGACAGGGGATACACCATATATTTT
TRBV5-4	TRBJ2-5	.	.	CASSPRTEETQYF	TGTGCCAGCAGCCCTAGGACAGAAGAGACCCAGTACTTC
TRBV28	TRBJ1-2	.	TRBD1	CASSQTGAPQGYTF	TGTGCCAGCAGTCAGACAGGGGCGCCGCAGGGCTACACCTTC
TRBV6-5	TRBJ2-1	.	TRBD1	CASSQTGPGYNEQFF	TGTGCCAGCAGTCAGACAGGGCCCGGCTACAATGAGCAGTTCTTC
TRBV27	TRBJ2-7	.	TRBD2	CASKPGLAGYEQYF	TGTGCCAGTAAACCGGGACTAGCGGGCTACGAGCAGTACTTC
TRBV2	TRBJ1-4	.	.	CASRQGATNEKLFF	TGTGCCAGCAGACAGGGTGCAACTAATGAAAAACTGTTTTTT
TRBV19	TRBJ1-2	.	TRBD1	CASRLTGGRDGYTF	TGTGCCAGTAGGCTAACAGGGGGCCGGGATGGCTACACCTTC
TRBV19	TRBJ1-6	.	TRBD1	CASSVGTGSPLHF	TGTGCCAGTAGTGTCGGGACAGGTTCACCCCTCCACTTT
TRBV11-2	TRBJ1-1	.	.	CASSSNRVAEAFF	TGTGCCAGCAGCTCGAACAGGGTAGCTGAAGCTTTCTTT
TRBV28	TRBJ1-4	.	.	CASSEDRGNEKLFF	TGTGCCAGCAGCGAGGATCGGGGTAATGAAAAACTGTTTTTT
TRBV27	TRBJ1-6	once	.	CASSYDRQYSYNSPLHF	TGTGCCAGCAGTTACGACAGGCAATACTCCTATAATTCACCCCTCCACTTT
TRBV6-6	TRBJ1-6	.	.	CASSLQGTLDSPLHF	TGTGCCAGCAGTCTCCAAGGGACACTCGATTCACCCCTCCACTTT
TRBV20-1	TRBJ1-1	.	.	CSASSGGADLNTEAFF	TGCAGTGCTAGTTCGGGGGGCGCAGATTTGAACACTGAAGCTTTCTTT
TRBV5-1	TRBJ2-3	.	.	CASSLDAGDTQYF	TGCGCCAGCAGCTTGGATGCGGGCGATACGCAGTATTTT
TRBV7-9	TRBJ1-5	.	TRBD1	CASSLATGVGAQHF	TGTGCCAGCAGCTTAGCGACAGGGGTAGGGGCCCAGCATTTT
TRBV10-3	TRBJ1-2	.	.	CAISEFLNYGYTF	TGTGCCATCAGTGAATTCCTCAACTATGGCTACACCTTC
TRBV11-2	TRBJ2-1	few	TRBD2	CASSPRLAGIHNEQFF	TGTGCCAGCAGCCCCCGACTAGCGGGGATCCACAATGAGCAGTTCTTC
TRBV4-1	TRBJ1-5	.	TRBD1	CASTGVQGSDQPQHF	TGCGCCAGCACCGGTGTACAGGGGTCGGATCAGCCCCAGCATTTT
TRBV7-8	TRBJ1-5	.	TRBD1	CASSKKSGTGSGNQPQHF	TGTGCCAGCAGCAAAAAGAGTGGGACAGGATCGGGCAATCAGCCCCAGCATTTT
TRBV18	TRBJ2-5	.	TRBD2	CASSPPGLAGQETQYF	TGTGCCAGCTCACCACCGGGACTAGCGGGGCAAGAGACCCAGTACTTC
TRBV11-3	TRBJ1-1	.	.	CASSLDRGGINTEAFF	TGTGCCAGCAGCTTAGATCGGGGGGGGATAAACACTGAAGCTTTCTTT
TRBV28	TRBJ1-5	.	.	CASSYSTWAQPQHF	TGTGCCAGCAGCTACAGCACCTGGGCTCAGCCCCAGCATTTT
TRBV28	TRBJ1-2	.	TRBD1	CASSPPTGQGGGGYTF	TGTGCCAGCAGTCCCCCCACAGGACAGGGCGGAGGTGGCTACACCTTC
TRBV4-2	TRBJ2-1	.	.	CASSQDSLGELENEQFF	TGTGCCAGCAGCCAAGACTCCCTTGGAGAATTGGAGAATGAGCAGTTCTTC
TRBV27	TRBJ2-1	.	TRBD1	CASSWDRNSYNEQFF	TGTGCCAGCAGCTGGGACAGGAACTCCTACAATGAGCAGTTCTTC
TRBV7-6	TRBJ1-6	few	TRBD1	CASSPGAGGQSSYNSPLHF	TGTGCCAGCAGCCCCGGGGCCGGGGGACAGAGCTCCTATAATTCACCCCTCCACTTT
TRBV4-1	TRBJ2-3	.	TRBD2	CASSLRTSGGVDTQYF	TGCGCCAGCAGCCTCCGGACTAGCGGGGGAGTAGATACGCAGTATTTT
TRBV10-3	TRBJ1-2	once	TRBD1	CAISVGQATGYTF	TGTGCCATCAGTGTTGGACAGGCCACTGGCTACACCTTC
TRBV7-9	TRBJ1-2	.	.	CASSLDSWSYSYTF	TGTGCCAGCAGCTTGGACAGCTGGAGCTATAGCTACACCTTC
TRBV10-3	TRBJ1-4	.	.	CAISDQGEKLFF	TGTGCCATCAGTGATCAGGGTGAAAAACTGTTTTTT
TRBV6-1	TRBJ2-3	.	.	CASSEAHGLRTDTQYF	TGTGCCAGCAGTGAAGCGCACGGACTTCGCACAGATACGCAGTATTTT
TRBV2	TRBJ1-6	.	.	CASSEIGGDSPLHF	TGTGCCAGCAGTGAGATAGGGGGAGATTCACCCCTCCACTTT
TRBV28	TRBJ1-2	.	TRBD1	CASAPLDREARGYTF	TGTGCCAGCGCCCCCCTGGACAGGGAAGCCCGGGGCTACACCTTC
TRBV6-5	TRBJ1-5	.	.	CASRRTEPQPQHF	TGTGCCAGCAGGCGCACAGAGCCTCAGCCCCAGCATTTT
TRBV30	TRBJ1-2	few	.	CACPLSDSAFYGYTF	TGTGCCTGCCCCCTCTCCGACAGTGCCTTCTATGGCTACACCTTC
TRBV24-1	TRBJ1-1	.	.	CATKRGTEAFF	TGTGCCACCAAGCGGGGGACTGAAGCTTTCTTT
TRBV18	TRBJ1-1	few	TRBD1	CASSPTAGGFTEAFF	TGTGCCAGCTCACCAACGGCAGGGGGCTTCACTGAAGCTTTCTTT
TRBV5-5	TRBJ2-3	.	TRBD2	CASSQGTSGGPAGTDTQYF	TGTGCCAGCAGCCAAGGGACTAGCGGGGGTCCCGCGGGCACAGATACGCAGTATTTT
TRBV6-6	TRBJ1-6	.	.	CASSYLPGYNSPLHF	TGTGCCAGCAGTTACCTGCCAGGTTATAATTCACCCCTCCACTTT